This passage covers 28 T cell receptor beta chains from one sample sequenced in a study of OX40 agonist ivuxolimab in advanced cancers. Sequencing was performed with immunoSEQ multiplex PCR; in TCRdb, only in-frame clones are kept and a portion is missing. Seen here are over 70,000 clones, approximately 92% observed once, and the top ten hold about 0.2%. The material sequenced was CD4+ or CD8+ T cells sorted from blood, taken in a trial of the OX40 agonist ivuxolimab. These receptors were taken from an adult with an advanced solid tumor such as melanoma, head and neck, liver or kidney cancer.

The genes are TRBV5-1 and TRBJ1-3, with D uncertain. The V and J ends lost 2 bases and 0 bases respectively, with 6 bases between them. Germline assignment: CDR1 SGHRS and CDR2 YFSETQ. The CDR3 has 14 residues. CDR3 loop: CASSFASSGNTIYF. CDR3 bases: TGCGCCAGCAGCTTTGCCAGCTCTGGAAACACCATATATTTT.

The rearrangement links TRBV27 to TRBJ2-7; either TRBD1 or TRBD2 may supply D (6 bases each). Germline V lookup: CDR1 MNHEY, CDR2 SMNVEV (reference sequence). V lost 3 bases, J lost 0 bases, and 18 bases lay in between. The CDR3 loop spans 17 amino acids. The DNA for the CDR3 is TGTGCCAGCAGTTTGAGGCTCCGGGGGCCCGACTCCTACGAGCAGTACTTC. Translating gives CASSLRLRGPDSYEQYF.

The chain uses TRBV11-2 and TRBJ2-1, with D possibly being TRBD1 or TRBD2 (5 bases each). In germline, CDR1 is SGHAT, CDR2 FQNNGV. Trimming took 5 bases from V and 8 from J, leaving 16 bases between them. The CDR3 is 14 residues long. The CDR3 spells CASSKGTFGDEQFF. CDR3 DNA: TGTGCCAGCAGCAAAGGGACCTTCGGGGATGAGCAGTTCTTC.

This clone has just one count. V is TRBV19 and J is TRBJ2-3, with unresolved D. The CDR3 loop spans 14 amino acids. V lost 4 bases, J lost 6 bases, and 14 bases lay in between. The germline V gene encodes CDR1 LNHDA and CDR2 SQIVND (reference sequence). CDR3 coding DNA: TGTGCCAGTAGTACCCGAGACCTGACGGATACGCAGTATTTT. Translated: CASSTRDLTDTQYF.

This clone has just one count. The chain uses TRBV18 and TRBJ2-2, with 9 bases that match TRBD1. Looked up from germline, CDR1 is KGHSH and CDR2 is LQKENI. The ends lost 2 bases at V and 5 bases at J; junction bases unmatched: 6. The CDR3 sequence is 16 residues long. The CDR3 region has the DNA TGTGCCAGCTCACCAGCCGGGACAGGGAAGACCGGGGAGCTGTTTTTT. Residues: CASSPAGTGKTGELFF.

This clone was observed a single time. The chain is built from TRBV28 and TRBJ1-1; the match to TRBD1 covers 9 bases. This CDR3 spans 15 amino acids. CDR1 and CDR2 from the germline V gene are MDHEN and SYDVKM. The V gene end was trimmed by 10 bases and the J gene end by 11 bases; junction bases not matched to a gene: 20. The CDR3 bases are TGTGCCATCACCCGGACAGGGGCTACTTTTGGTGCGGCTTTCTTT. Amino acids: CAITRTGATFGAAFF.

This sequence joins TRBV5-1 and TRBJ1-6; TRBD1 aligns across 7 bases. The trim removed 5 bases at V and 6 bases at J, leaving 11 bases unmatched. Per germline, CDR1 SGHRS and CDR2 YFSETQ. The CDR3 totals 16 residues. DNA for the CDR3: TGCGCCAGCAGGTACGCGGAGGGACAGACTAATTCACCCCTCCACTTT. Amino acids: CASRYAEGQTNSPLHF. The full variable domain, rest sourced from reference TRBV5-1 and TRBJ1-6, is KAGVTQTPRYLIKTRGQQVTLSCSPISGHRSVSWYQQTPGQGLQFLFEYFSETQRNKGNFPGRFSGRQFSNSRSEMNVSTLELGDSALYLCASRYAEGQTNSPLHFGNGTRLTVT.

The genes are TRBV5-1 and TRBJ1-2, with no clear D. This CDR3 comprises 14 residues. Trimming stripped 3 bases from V and 8 bases from J, with 17 bases between. In germline, CDR1 is SGHRS, CDR2 YFSETQ. The CDR3 DNA is TGCGCCAGCAGCTCTAACTCTCCACCTCGGGGCTACACCTTC. Protein sequence: CASSSNSPPRGYTF.

The V and J genes are TRBV7-2 and TRBJ1-1, with a possible D match to TRBD1 (5 bases). The CDR3 is 15 amino acids. The germline V gene has CDR1 SGHTA and CDR2 FQGNSA. The V end lost 5 bases, the J end lost 0 bases, and 13 bases lay between the germline ends. CDR3 sequence: CASSPHTGLNTEAFF. The CDR3 region has the DNA TGTGCCAGCAGCCCGCATACAGGTTTGAACACTGAAGCTTTCTTT. The variable domain in full, completed from reference TRBV7-2 and TRBJ1-1, reads GAGVSQSPSNKVTEKGKDVELRCDPISGHTALYWYRQSLGQGLEFLIYFQGNSAPDKSGLPSDRFSAERTGGSVSTLTIQRTQQEDSAVYLCASSPHTGLNTEAFFGQGTRLTVV.

The chain joins TRBV11-3 to TRBJ2-3; D not certain. Trimming took 3 bases from V and 0 from J, leaving 4 bases between them. This CDR3 region has 13 residues. CDR1 and CDR2 from the germline V gene are SGHNT and YENEEA. CDR3: CASSLESTDTQYF. CDR3 nucleotide sequence: TGTGCCAGCAGCTTGGAAAGCACAGATACGCAGTATTTT. Complete variable domain (other parts from reference TRBV11-3 and TRBJ2-3): EAGVVQSPRYKIIEKKQPVAFWCNPISGHNTLYWYLQNLGQGPELLIRYENEEAVDDSQLPKDRFSAERLKGVDSTLKIQPAELGDSAVYLCASSLESTDTQYFGPGTRLTVL.

This rearrangement joins TRBV29-1 to TRBJ2-5; 10 nucleotides align to TRBD1. The CDR3 runs 16 residues. CDR1 and CDR2 (germline): SQVTM, ANQGSEA. The trim removed 4 bases at V and 4 bases at J, leaving 12 bases unmatched. CDR3 DNA: TGCAGCGTTGTGCCCGTCCGACAGGGGGCTAGAGAGACCCAGTACTTC. This codes for CSVVPVRQGARETQYF. Supplemented by reference TRBV29-1 and TRBJ2-5, the full variable domain reads SAVISQKPSRDICQRGTSLTIQCQVDSQVTMMFWYRQQPGQSLTLIATANQGSEATYESGFVIDKFPISRPNLTFSTLTVSNMSPEDSSIYLCSVVPVRQGARETQYFGPGTRLLVL.

The chain joins TRBV5-4 to TRBJ2-1; tentatively, D is TRBD2 (5 bases). This CDR3 spans 15 amino acids. Per the germline V gene, CDR1 is SGHNT and CDR2 is YYREEE (reference sequence). Trimming removed 3 bases at V and 3 bases at J, with 13 bases between. The CDR3 region is CASSSPGLVYNEQFF. CDR3 DNA: TGTGCCAGCAGCTCCCCGGGATTAGTCTACAATGAGCAGTTCTTC.

The rearrangement uses TRBV19 and TRBJ2-5; D may be TRBD2 (6 bases). This CDR3 is 12 amino acids long. Germline V gene lookup returns CDR1 LNHDA and CDR2 SQIVND (reference sequence). Trimming left V 2 bases short and J 7 bases short, with 8 bases between. Written as DNA, the CDR3 is TGTGCCAGTAGTATACAGGGAGGGACCCAGTACTTC. Its protein is CASSIQGGTQYF.

This clone turned up a few times. This specimen includes other DNA sequences encoding the same CDR3. The V and J genes are TRBV28 and TRBJ2-7; no reliable D call. Germline V CDR1 and CDR2: MDHEN, SYDVKM. The CDR3 contains 12 residues. Trimming took off 7 bases at V and 9 bases at J, with 16 bases between the two ends. The CDR3 loop reads CASKTTFSVQYV. In nucleotides, the CDR3 is TGTGCCAGCAAAACGACATTTTCTGTGCAGTACGTC.

The chain employs TRBV5-4 and TRBJ1-1; 7 nucleotides match TRBD1. The CDR3 loop spans 16 amino acids. V shed 6 bases, J shed 1 base, and the junction held 12 bases outside the gene matches. CDR1 and CDR2 (germline): SGHNT, YYREEE (reference sequence). Written as DNA, the CDR3 is TGTGCCAGCATCAACAGACAGGGCGGTGGGAACACTGAAGCTTTCTTT. Its translation is CASINRQGGGNTEAFF.

The rearrangement links TRBV11-2 to TRBJ1-6, with TRBD1 identical over 7 bases. Per the germline V gene, CDR1 is SGHAT and CDR2 is FQNNGV. V was clipped by 5 bases and J by 7 bases; unmatched bases: 11. The CDR3 sequence is 16 residues long. DNA of the CDR3: TGTGCCAGCAGCCCAGGGGGACAGAGTATGAATTCACCCCTCCACTTT. This gives the protein CASSPGGQSMNSPLHF.

CDR3 coding DNA: TGTGCTATGGGACGGTGGGATAATTCACCCCTCCACTTT. Its translation is CAMGRWDNSPLHF. V is TRBV6-1 and J is TRBJ1-6; D perhaps matches TRBD1 (5 bases). CDR3 length equals 13 residues. CDR1 and CDR2 from the germline V gene are MNHNS and SASEGT.

This chain joins TRBV6-5 and TRBJ2-5, with D unresolved. Germline values: CDR1 MNHEY, CDR2 SVGAGI. The CDR3 is 13 residues long. Trimming stripped 11 bases from V and 3 bases from J, with 16 bases between. The CDR3 reads CAAAVGREETQYF. The CDR3 bases are TGTGCCGCAGCAGTTGGCCGAGAAGAGACCCAGTACTTC.

The chain couples TRBV6-6 to TRBJ2-7; 8 bases are a match to TRBD1. Germline CDR1 MNHNY, CDR2 SVGAGI (reference sequence). This CDR3 spans 13 amino acids. V dropped 6 bases and J dropped 1; count of bases not matched to a gene: 2. The CDR3 coding sequence is TGTGCCAGCAGGAGGACAGGGTCCTACGAGCAGTACTTC. This sequence encodes CASRRTGSYEQYF.

V is TRBV7-2 and J is TRBJ2-7; D is possibly TRBD1 or TRBD2 (6 bases each). V dropped 4 bases and J dropped 2 bases, with 15 bases sitting between them. The CDR3 is 15 residues long. Germline V gives CDR1 SGHTA, CDR2 FQGNSA. CDR3 protein: CASSSRPGAAYEQYV. CDR3 DNA sequence: TGTGCCAGCAGCTCTAGACCGGGGGCGGCCTACGAGCAGTACGTC.

This clone was seen only once. The chain couples TRBV7-9 to TRBJ2-1, with a weak D call TRBD1 (7 bases). The germline V gene has CDR1 SEHNR and CDR2 FQNEAQ (reference sequence). V lost 5 bases and J 6 bases, leaving 20 bases between the germline ends. The CDR3 is made up of 16 amino acids. CDR3: CASSPPGGRTTNEQFF. CDR3 DNA: TGTGCCAGCAGCCCACCAGGGGGGCGGACCACCAATGAGCAGTTCTTC.

J is TRBJ2-2 and V is TRBV5-1; D gene uncertain. With 0 bases removed from V and 1 base from J, the gap between germline ends came to 4 bases. The CDR3 contains 14 residues. Germline V gene sequence: CDR1 SGHRS, CDR2 YFSETQ. The CDR3 sequence is CASSLDRNTGELFF. Written as DNA, the CDR3 is TGCGCCAGCAGCTTGGACAGGAACACCGGGGAGCTGTTTTTT.

This chain joins TRBV27 and TRBJ2-1; 14 bases agree with TRBD2. CDR3 size: 17 residues. CDR1 and CDR2 (germline): MNHEY, SMNVEV (reference sequence). V was clipped by 5 bases and J by 2 bases; unmatched bases: 5. The CDR3 reads CASSPGTSGSPYNEQFF. In DNA, the CDR3 is TGTGCCAGCAGTCCCGGGACTAGCGGGAGTCCCTACAATGAGCAGTTCTTC.

V usage is TRBV9 and J usage is TRBJ2-2; 7 bases line up with TRBD2. J gave up 5 bases and V 2 bases, and 6 bases lay outside the gene matches. CDR3 size: 15 residues. Per germline, CDR1 SGDLS and CDR2 YYNGEE. CDR3: CASSVFGGRTGELFF. In nucleotides, the CDR3 is TGTGCCAGCAGCGTGTTCGGGGGGAGAACCGGGGAGCTGTTTTTT.

The chain joins TRBV5-5 to TRBJ1-6; D is undetermined. From germline, CDR1 is SGHKS and CDR2 YYEKEE (reference sequence). The CDR3 has 13 residues. The V end was cut by 2 bases, the J end by 7 bases, with 7 bases between. CDR3 sequence (DNA): TGTGCCAGCAGCTTTTCGGACAATTCACCCCTCCACTTT. As protein: CASSFSDNSPLHF.

CDR3: CAWSIRENQPQHF. DNA of the CDR3: TGTGCCTGGAGTATCAGGGAGAATCAGCCCCAGCATTTT. The rearrangement links TRBV30 to TRBJ1-5; D possibly corresponds to TRBD1 (5 bases). Germline loops: CDR1 GTSNPN, CDR2 SVGIG (reference sequence). Trimming cost V 2 bases and J 4 bases, with 9 bases left between them. The CDR3 has 13 residues.

The V call is TRBV9, the J call TRBJ1-6; 7 bases agree with TRBD1. This CDR3 has 13 amino acids. After removal of 3 bases from V and 13 bases from J, the junction contained 7 bases not matched to a gene. Germline CDR1 and CDR2: SGDLS and YYNGEE. The CDR3 region is CASSAEGAGPLHF. In DNA, the CDR3 is TGTGCCAGCAGCGCCGAGGGGGCGGGTCCCCTCCACTTT. The full variable domain, rest sourced from reference TRBV9 and TRBJ1-6, is DSGVTQTPKHLITATGQRVTLRCSPRSGDLSVYWYQQSLDQGLQFLIQYYNGEERAKGNILERFSAQQFPDLHSELNLSSLELGDSALYFCASSAEGAGPLHFGNGTRLTVT.

This chain uses TRBV5-5 with TRBJ1-3, with 7 bases matching TRBD1. The trim removed 4 bases at V and 3 bases at J, leaving 7 bases unmatched. This CDR3 has 15 amino acids. Germline assignment: CDR1 SGHKS and CDR2 YYEKEE (reference sequence). The CDR3 DNA is TGTGCCAGCAGCGTTTCCGACAGGGATGGAAACACCATATATTTT. Amino acid sequence: CASSVSDRDGNTIYF.